A single sample gave rise to the 3 T cell receptor beta chains below, sequenced in a study of blood T cell repertoires in COVID-19. Measured with immunoSEQ multiplex PCR; TCRdb has only the in-frame clones, and not every one. The sample shows under 200,000 clones, roughly 78% of them seen only once. Sequencing input: peripheral blood. These receptors were collected from a man aged 65 to 79 with active or convalescent COVID-19.

In nucleotides, the CDR3 is TGTGCCAGCAGTGAAGAGGGATCGGGAACCGGGGAGCTGTTTTTT. Protein product: CASSEEGSGTGELFF. The rearrangement uses TRBV2 and TRBJ2-2, with D perhaps TRBD2 (5 bases). Germline loops: CDR1 SNHLY, CDR2 FYNNEI. The CDR3 loop spans 15 amino acids. V was pared by 1 base and J by 5 bases, with 11 bases between.

The chain has TRBV10-3 and TRBJ2-1; TRBD2 aligns across 13 bases. This CDR3 has 14 residues. Germline V lookup: CDR1 ENHRY, CDR2 SYGVKD. With 6 bases clipped from V and 8 bases from J, the junction kept 4 bases outside the gene matches. The CDR3: CAISRLAGGDEQFF. CDR3 bases: TGTGCCATCAGCAGACTAGCGGGAGGCGATGAGCAGTTCTTC.

The chain is built from TRBV6-2 or TRBV6-3 and TRBJ1-2; D is undetermined. Per germline, CDR1 MNHEY and CDR2 SVGEGT. V was pared by 4 bases and J by 4 bases, with 13 bases between. The CDR3 runs 14 residues. The CDR3 loop reads CASSSITETYGYTF. The CDR3 DNA follows: TGTGCCAGCAGTTCGATTACTGAAACCTATGGCTACACCTTC.